These 27 T cell receptor beta chains were sequenced from one sample in a study of blood T cell repertoires in COVID-19. The repertoire was sequenced with immunoSEQ multiplex PCR; TCRdb's copy has only in-frame clones and lacks some. In the table there are roughly 62,000 clones, around nine tenths of which are singletons. Sequenced input: peripheral blood. The receptor source for this set is a man in his sixties or seventies with acute or convalescent COVID-19.

The V and J genes are TRBV28 and TRBJ2-4; 7 nucleotides match TRBD2. V lost 6 bases to trimming and J lost 3 bases; unmatched junction nucleotides: 5. The CDR3 runs to 14 residues. CDR1 and CDR2 from the germline V gene are MDHEN and SYDVKM. The CDR3 DNA reads as TGTGCCAGCAGCGCCCCGGGGGGCAAAAACATTCAGTACTTC. As protein: CASSAPGGKNIQYF. The full variable domain, with the rest looked up from reference TRBV28 and TRBJ2-4, is DVKVTQSSRYLVKRTGEKVFLECVQDMDHENMFWYRQDPGLGLRLIYFSYDVKMKEKGDIPEGYSVSREKKERFSLILESASTNQTSMYLCASSAPGGKNIQYFGAGTRLSVL.

The chain is built from TRBV7-3 and TRBJ1-2; D gene uncertain. In germline, CDR1 is SGHTA, CDR2 FQGTGA. The length of the CDR3 is 14 residues. Trimming stripped 1 base from V and 4 bases from J, with 10 bases between. CDR3 amino acids: CASSLNVGVYGYTF. CDR3 DNA: TGTGCCAGCAGCTTAAACGTCGGGGTCTATGGCTACACCTTC.

On this clone itself: One end of the junction is discordant with germline, which a read error may explain. The genes are TRBV7-7 and TRBJ2-3; weak D call: TRBD2 (6 bases). Germline CDR1 SSHAT, CDR2 FNYEAQ (reference sequence). This CDR3 has 15 residues. CDR3 DNA: TGTGCTAGCAGCTTAGGGAGGACGGGGGCAGATACGCAGTATTTT. This sequence encodes CASSLGRTGADTQYF.

This clone was seen a single time. This rearrangement joins TRBV7-8 to TRBJ2-1, with 9 bases lining up with TRBD2. Germline V gene lookup returns CDR1 SGHVS and CDR2 FQNEAQ. This CDR3 has 16 amino acids. V lost 3 bases and J lost 7; bases outside the gene matches: 10. The CDR3 reads CASSFLPAGGRNEQFF. The CDR3 nucleotides are TGTGCCAGCAGCTTTTTACCAGCGGGAGGACGGAATGAGCAGTTCTTC.

The chain's CDR3 is CASSAPGTSGGLTQYF. CDR3 nucleotide sequence: TGTGCCAGCAGCGCCCCCGGGACTAGCGGGGGGCTGACCCAGTACTTC. V and J are TRBV9 and TRBJ2-5; 15 nucleotides line up with TRBD2. V gave up 3 bases and J gave up 7 bases; unmatched junction bases: 7. Germline CDR1 reads SGDLS; CDR2 reads YYNGEE. CDR3 length: 16 amino acids.

The table lists this clone with a count of one. The rearrangement uses TRBV19 and TRBJ2-1, with D hard to call. Per the germline V gene, CDR1 is LNHDA and CDR2 is SQIVND (reference sequence). V was pared by 11 bases and J by 3 bases, with 11 bases between. This CDR3 region has 12 residues. The CDR3 loop is CASRQFYNEQFF. The DNA for the CDR3 is TGTGCCTCGAGGCAGTTCTACAATGAGCAGTTCTTC.

This chain connects TRBV5-1 to TRBJ1-3, with 7 bases lining up with TRBD1. With 7 bases clipped from V and 2 bases from J, the junction kept 3 bases outside the gene matches. The CDR3 length is 13 residues. Germline V CDR1 and CDR2: SGHRS, YFSETQ. The CDR3 DNA reads as TGCGCCAGCGGCACAGGGGCTGGAAACACCATATATTTT. This encodes CASGTGAGNTIYF.

V is TRBV2 and J is TRBJ2-7; TRBD1 is a possible D gene (5 bases). The V end was cut by 1 base, the J end by 4 bases, with 14 bases between. Germline CDR1 reads SNHLY; CDR2 reads FYNNEI. This CDR3 comprises 15 residues. The CDR3 is CASSEGLGRTYEQYF. The CDR3 coding sequence is TGTGCCAGCAGTGAAGGTCTGGGCAGGACATACGAGCAGTACTTC.

V gene TRBV7-9 combines with J gene TRBJ2-7, with 8 bases matching TRBD1. Germline V gene sequence: CDR1 SEHNR, CDR2 FQNEAQ (reference sequence). The junction had 8 bases not matched to a gene; V was cut back by 4 bases and J by 3 bases. This CDR3 has 15 amino acids. The CDR3 DNA reads TGTGCCAGCAGCTCTGCATTGGGGACAGGCTACGAGCAGTACTTC. This sequence encodes CASSSALGTGYEQYF. Filled out from reference TRBV7-9 and TRBJ2-7, the complete variable domain reads DTGVSQNPRHKITKRGQNVTFRCDPISEHNRLYWYRQTLGQGPEFLTYFQNEAQLEKSRLLSDRFSAERPKGSFSTLEIQRTEQGDSAMYLCASSSALGTGYEQYFGPGTRLTVT.

V gene TRBV6-5 combines with J gene TRBJ2-7, with D perhaps TRBD2 (5 bases). This CDR3 comprises 15 residues. Germline V gene data show CDR1 as MNHEY and CDR2 as SVGAGI. Trimming stripped 5 bases from V and 4 bases from J, with 18 bases between. DNA of the CDR3: TGTGCCAGCAGTCCCCGGACCCTCGGAGGTTACGAGCAGTACTTC. It encodes CASSPRTLGGYEQYF.

The J gene is TRBJ1-5, the V gene TRBV29-1; possible D gene TRBD1, 6 bases. The CDR3 consists of 14 residues. V was cut by 6 bases and J by 1 base, with 13 bases left in between. Germline loops: CDR1 SQVTM, CDR2 ANQGSEA. The CDR3 is CSVRTGTSNQPQHF. In DNA form, the CDR3 reads TGCAGCGTCCGAACAGGGACGAGCAATCAGCCCCAGCATTTT. Complete variable domain (other parts from reference TRBV29-1 and TRBJ1-5): SAVISQKPSRDICQRGTSLTIQCQVDSQVTMMFWYRQQPGQSLTLIATANQGSEATYESGFVIDKFPISRPNLTFSTLTVSNMSPEDSSIYLCSVRTGTSNQPQHFGDGTRLSIL.

V and J are TRBV19 and TRBJ1-6, with D perhaps TRBD1 (5 bases). The CDR3 consists of 15 residues. Per germline, CDR1 LNHDA and CDR2 SQIVND (reference sequence). V lost 7 bases and J 9 bases, leaving 19 bases between the germline ends. The CDR3 nucleotides are TGTGCCAGTAAGGGGCGGAGAGGATCAAGTTCACCCCTCCACTTT. Translation gives CASKGRRGSSSPLHF. Full variable domain (remainder filled in from reference TRBV19 and TRBJ1-6): DGGITQSPKYLFRKEGQNVTLSCEQNLNHDAMYWYRQDPGQGLRLIYYSQIVNDFQKGDIAEGYSVSREKKESFPLTVTSAQKNPTAFYLCASKGRRGSSSPLHFGNGTRLTVT.

The genes are TRBV10-1 and TRBJ2-7; 8 nucleotides match TRBD2. The J segment lost 4 bases and the V segment lost 0 bases, leaving 5 bases of the junction unmatched. There are 15 residues in the CDR3. CDR1 and CDR2 from the germline V gene are WNHNN and SYGVQD (reference sequence). The CDR3 region has the DNA TGCGCCAGCAGTGAGTCTCGGGGGGGGAGTTACGAGCAGTACTTC. Translating gives CASSESRGGSYEQYF.

The chain has TRBV27 and TRBJ2-4; 9 positions match TRBD1. Looked up from germline, CDR1 is MNHEY and CDR2 is SMNVEV (reference sequence). V trimming: 7 bases; J trimming: 6 bases; junction bases outside the gene matches: 7. This CDR3 has 14 amino acids. The DNA for the CDR3 is TGTGCCAGCACCCACAGGGGGCAGGGAAACATTCAGTACTTC. It translates to CASTHRGQGNIQYF.

The table lists this clone with a count of one. This chain links TRBV29-1 with TRBJ1-2; 9 nucleotides align to TRBD1. This CDR3 spans 12 amino acids. The V and J ends lost 6 bases and 8 bases, in that order; junction bases with no gene match: 7. CDR1 and CDR2 from the germline V gene are SQVTM and ANQGSEA. CDR3 in DNA: TGCAGCGTACGGACAGGGGAGAACGGCTACACCTTC. This gives the protein CSVRTGENGYTF.

The DNA of the CDR3 is TGTGCCAGCAGCTTGGTACAACAGGGCTCACCCCTCCACTTT. It encodes CASSLVQQGSPLHF. V is TRBV5-4 and J is TRBJ1-6; weak D call: TRBD1 (6 bases). The CDR3 spans 14 residues. Germline V gene lookup returns CDR1 SGHNT and CDR2 YYREEE (reference sequence). V lost 0 bases to trimming and J lost 10 bases, with 11 bases between them.

The chain links TRBV9 to TRBJ1-5; 7 positions match TRBD1. V lost 4 bases to trimming and J lost 5 bases; unmatched junction nucleotides: 9. From germline, CDR1 is SGDLS and CDR2 YYNGEE. The CDR3 spans 15 residues. The CDR3 spells CASSTGVTVDQPQHF. The CDR3, as DNA: TGTGCCAGCAGCACAGGGGTAACAGTTGATCAGCCCCAGCATTTT. Based on the CDR3 plus reference TRBV9 and TRBJ1-5, the full variable domain is DSGVTQTPKHLITATGQRVTLRCSPRSGDLSVYWYQQSLDQGLQFLIQYYNGEERAKGNILERFSAQQFPDLHSELNLSSLELGDSALYFCASSTGVTVDQPQHFGDGTRLSIL.

This clone was picked up a small number of times. This chain joins TRBV7-9 and TRBJ1-2; D gene unclear. Germline CDR1 SEHNR, CDR2 FQNEAQ (reference sequence). Trimming took 4 bases from V and 8 from J, leaving 20 bases between them. CDR3 length: 15 amino acids. The CDR3 loop reads CASSYSRSPSLGYTF. For the CDR3, the DNA is TGTGCCAGCAGCTATTCTAGAAGTCCGAGTCTAGGCTACACCTTC.

V usage is TRBV10-1 and J usage is TRBJ1-1, with D perhaps TRBD1 (6 bases). Trimming left V 6 bases short and J 5 bases short, with 19 bases between. This CDR3 is 15 amino acids long. Germline loops: CDR1 WNHNN, CDR2 SYGVQD (reference sequence). The CDR3 region is CASRLTGNGVTEAFF. CDR3 sequence (DNA): TGCGCCAGCAGACTGACAGGTAACGGGGTAACTGAAGCTTTCTTT.

The chain links TRBV14 to TRBJ2-1, with 7 bases aligning to TRBD1. This CDR3 comprises 14 residues. Germline CDR1 is SGHDN and CDR2 is FVKESK. The V gene end was trimmed by 4 bases and the J gene end by 4 bases; junction bases not matched to a gene: 4. Here the CDR3 reads CASSLGTAYNEQFF. In DNA, the CDR3 is TGTGCCAGCAGCCTCGGGACAGCTTACAATGAGCAGTTCTTC.

The J gene is TRBJ2-7, the V gene TRBV2; unclear D gene. This CDR3 region has 11 residues. Germline CDR1 SNHLY, CDR2 FYNNEI. Deletions cut 6 bases from V and 0 bases from J, with 3 bases between. This CDR3 reads CASRYSYEQYF. The CDR3 nucleotides are TGTGCCAGCAGGTACTCCTACGAGCAGTACTTC.

The J gene is TRBJ1-4, the V gene TRBV7-6; D remains ambiguous. V lost 4 bases and J lost 7, with 19 bases in between. This CDR3 region has 16 residues. CDR1 is SGHVS and CDR2 is FNYEAQ in the germline V gene. The CDR3 bases are TGTGCCAGCAGCTCCCTGTCGGGAGGGAGTCGTGAAAAACTGTTTTTT. This codes for CASSSLSGGSREKLFF.

This clone has more than one count but fewer than ten. The J gene is TRBJ2-3, the V gene TRBV27; a weak D match, TRBD1 (5 bases). CDR3 length: 11 residues. The V gene lost 5 bases and the J gene lost 8 bases, with 8 bases spanning the gap. Germline CDR1 reads MNHEY; CDR2 reads SMNVEV (reference sequence). CDR3 region: CASSQGGTQYF. In DNA form, the CDR3 reads TGTGCCAGCAGTCAGGGTGGTACGCAGTATTTT.

The chain is built from TRBV7-7 and TRBJ2-3, with TRBD2 identical over 10 bases. Trimming took 2 bases from V and 3 from J; bases not matched to a gene: 14. The CDR3 extends over 19 amino acids. Germline CDR1 and CDR2: SSHAT and FNYEAQ (reference sequence). The CDR3 loop reads CASSLRQRGGSMGTDTQYF. In DNA, the CDR3 is TGTGCCAGCAGCTTAAGGCAGCGGGGGGGATCTATGGGGACAGATACGCAGTATTTT.

The DNA of the CDR3 is TGTGCCAGCAGTTCCCTACAGGGAACCAAAAACATTCAGTACTTC. This sequence encodes CASSSLQGTKNIQYF. This chain links TRBV27 with TRBJ2-4, with D perhaps TRBD1 (6 bases). The CDR3 covers 15 residues. CDR1 is MNHEY, CDR2 SMNVEV, per germline (reference sequence). The V gene lost 4 bases and the J gene lost 2 bases, with 12 bases spanning the gap.

The chain carries TRBV29-1 and TRBJ1-1; 9 nucleotides align to TRBD1. The CDR3 contains 12 residues. V shed 4 bases and J 6 bases; nucleotides not matched to a gene: 3. Germline lookup yields CDR1 SQVTM and CDR2 ANQGSEA. The CDR3 DNA reads TGCAGCGTTGTTTGGGACAGGGCTGAAGCTTTCTTT. Translating it yields CSVVWDRAEAFF.

The chain uses TRBV6-5 and TRBJ2-5; TRBD2 matches at 7 bases. Losses at the gene ends were 8 bases for V and 5 bases for J; bases not matched to a gene: 2. Germline CDR1 is MNHEY and CDR2 is SVGAGI. This CDR3 region has 11 residues. CDR3 in DNA: TGTGCCAGCCGGGACTACGAGACCCAGTACTTC. As protein: CASRDYETQYF.